This T cell receptor beta chain comes out of a study of T cell responses to AZD1222 COVID-19 vaccine. This CDR3 contains 17 residues. Germline V lookup: CDR1 LGHDT, CDR2 YNNKEL (reference sequence). V lost 0 bases to trimming and J lost 6 bases; unmatched junction nucleotides: 6. On this clone: Antigen: not known.

The repertoire was sequenced with immunoSEQ multiplex PCR; TCRdb's copy has only in-frame clones and lacks some. The sample holds approximately 110,000 clones; nearly 90% are singletons and the top ten take 44%. Second-dose recipients at about 4 or about 12 weeks were treated as one pooled group. Study results and caveats: Vaccine-associated CD4 TCRs spanned spike, dominant at 160-218 and 743-854. Clonal diversity was possibly underestimated; the donors were predominantly white British and more often female. Sampled repertoires all dated from after the peak T cell response.

This sequence originates from an adult who received the AZD1222 COVID-19 vaccine. The chain is built from TRBV3-1 (or the pseudogene TRBV3-2) and TRBJ2-5; 14 nucleotides align to TRBD2. The sample here was peripheral blood, taken 28 days after the second AZD1222 dose. The chain's CDR3 is CASSQDGLAGGRKTQYF. In DNA form, the CDR3 reads TGTGCCAGCAGCCAAGATGGACTAGCGGGAGGACGGAAGACCCAGTACTTC.